These 20 T cell receptor beta chains originate from one sample sequenced in a study of T cell responses to AZD1222 COVID-19 vaccine. Assay: immunoSEQ multiplex PCR; the TCRdb copy retains only in-frame clones and omits some. This sample has about 85,000 clones, with roughly nine tenths found just once. The source was peripheral blood, collected on day 0 of AZD1222 vaccination. Receptor source: an adult in good health.

This clone was counted a single time. V usage is TRBV30 and J usage is TRBJ1-2; D unresolved. Germline lookup yields CDR1 GTSNPN and CDR2 SVGIG (reference sequence). The CDR3 covers 13 residues. V shed 2 bases and J shed 6 bases, with 13 bases lying between them. The CDR3 loop is CAWSYRPMDGYTF. CDR3 coding DNA: TGTGCCTGGAGTTATAGACCTATGGATGGCTACACCTTC.

The chain carries TRBV30 and TRBJ1-5; unclear D gene. Trimming shortened V by 2 bases and J by 6 bases, and 8 bases separated the two germline ends. The CDR3 length is 12 residues. Germline V gene lookup returns CDR1 GTSNPN and CDR2 SVGIG (reference sequence). The CDR3 DNA is TGTGCCTGGAGTATGCCCGGTCAGCCCCAGCATTTT. Its translation: CAWSMPGQPQHF.

The gene calls are TRBV24-1 and TRBJ1-1, with unresolved D. The germline V gene encodes CDR1 KGHDR and CDR2 SFDVKD. Trimming took off 5 bases at V and 5 bases at J, with 14 bases between the two ends. This CDR3 comprises 14 residues. Here the CDR3 reads CATSANTAGTEAFF. The CDR3 DNA is TGTGCCACCAGTGCTAATACGGCGGGTACTGAAGCTTTCTTT.

This chain connects TRBV19 to TRBJ2-7; D gene uncertain. The CDR3 loop spans 14 amino acids. Trimming cost V 1 base and J 0 bases, with 7 bases left between them. In germline, CDR1 is LNHDA, CDR2 SQIVND (reference sequence). CDR3: CASSIVIASYEQYF. The CDR3 DNA is TGTGCCAGTAGTATAGTCATTGCCTCCTACGAGCAGTACTTC.

The chain recombines TRBV2 with TRBJ2-7, with 8 bases lining up with TRBD1. Germline assignment: CDR1 SNHLY and CDR2 FYNNEI. J gave up 9 bases and V 5 bases, and 6 bases lay outside the gene matches. The CDR3 loop spans 12 amino acids. DNA for the CDR3: TGTGCCAGCAGTACTTCCGGGACAGGGCAGTACTTC. It yields the protein CASSTSGTGQYF.

The genes are TRBV7-2 and TRBJ1-2, with D uncertain. The germline V gene encodes CDR1 SGHTA and CDR2 FQGNSA. V was cut by 1 base and J by 8 bases, with 14 bases left in between. The CDR3 length is 14 residues. This CDR3 reads CASSLVVRPDGYTF. The CDR3 nucleotides are TGTGCCAGCAGCTTAGTGGTCCGACCTGACGGCTACACCTTC.

The chain has TRBV14 and TRBJ1-1; D not certain. Trimming cost V 6 bases and J 7 bases, with 15 bases left between them. The germline CDR1 and CDR2 sequences are SGHDN and FVKESK. The CDR3 loop spans 13 amino acids. The CDR3 DNA follows: TGTGCCAGCAGTCATTTCTCTCGGGATGAAGCTTTCTTT. Translation: CASSHFSRDEAFF.

V and J are TRBV27 and TRBJ1-5; D is undetermined. Germline V gene data show CDR1 as MNHEY and CDR2 as SMNVEV (reference sequence). The CDR3 sequence is 16 residues long. The V gene lost 6 bases and the J gene lost 2 bases, with 17 bases spanning the gap. The CDR3 sequence: CASSPFQSGGNQPQHF. The CDR3 nucleotides are TGTGCCAGCAGCCCTTTCCAGAGTGGGGGCAATCAGCCCCAGCATTTT.

This chain connects TRBV10-3 to TRBJ2-5; D is perhaps TRBD1 or TRBD2 (6 bases each). Germline V CDR1 and CDR2: ENHRY, SYGVKD. V lost 6 bases and J lost 4, with 15 bases in between. The CDR3 sequence is 14 residues long. The CDR3 spells CAISPLSGAETQYF. The CDR3 bases are TGTGCCATCAGCCCGCTGTCGGGGGCAGAGACCCAGTACTTC.

The chain carries TRBV28 and TRBJ1-4, with TRBD1 identical over 7 bases. This CDR3 is built from 16 residues. Germline CDR1 is MDHEN and CDR2 is SYDVKM. V shed 6 bases and J 1 base; nucleotides not matched to a gene: 8. The CDR3 sequence: CASSLPRQGTNEKLFF. Here the CDR3 DNA reads TGTGCCAGCAGCTTACCCCGACAGGGAACTAATGAAAAACTGTTTTTT.

This chain links TRBV15 with TRBJ2-2, with D hard to call. Germline V gene sequence: CDR1 LNHNV, CDR2 YYDKDF (reference sequence). The CDR3 spans 16 residues. V lost 0 bases and J lost 6, with 14 bases in between. CDR3 coding DNA: TGTGCCACCAGCAGAGATCGGCAAGGGTGGGCCGGGGAGCTGTTTTTT. It is translated as CATSRDRQGWAGELFF.

The chain joins TRBV6-6 to TRBJ1-2, with unresolved D. The CDR3 is 14 amino acids. Germline CDR1 is MNHNY and CDR2 is SVGAGI (reference sequence). V gave up 2 bases and J gave up 5 bases, with 12 bases separating them. The CDR3, as DNA: TGTGCCAGCAGTTACGAAGGTGGGTCATATGGCTACACCTTC. The encoded protein is CASSYEGGSYGYTF.

This chain connects TRBV30 to TRBJ1-5, with unresolved D. The CDR3 is made up of 12 amino acids. The V gene's germline CDR1 is GTSNPN and CDR2 SVGIG (reference sequence). V was pared by 1 base and J by 4 bases, with 5 bases between. The CDR3 loop is CAWSAHNQPQHF. In DNA, the CDR3 is TGTGCCTGGAGTGCGCATAATCAGCCCCAGCATTTT.

The V call is TRBV10-3, the J call TRBJ2-4; 8 bases agree with TRBD1. This CDR3 contains 14 residues. Per the germline V gene, CDR1 is ENHRY and CDR2 is SYGVKD. With V trimmed by 7 bases and J by 5 bases, 7 bases remained unmatched. CDR3 nucleotide sequence: TGTGCCATCAAGTCCACAGGGGGTGAAAACATTCAGTACTTC. It encodes CAIKSTGGENIQYF.

Judged by abundance, this clone is medium-sized (0.01 to 0.1%). The rearrangement links TRBV5-1 to TRBJ2-5, with 13 nucleotides matching TRBD2. The CDR3 covers 15 residues. Trimming at V came to 3 bases and at J to 3 bases, leaving 2 bases not matched to a gene. Germline loops: CDR1 SGHRS, CDR2 YFSETQ. CDR3 in DNA: TGCGCCAGCAGCTACGGACTAGCGGGAGAAGAGACCCAGTACTTC. Encoded protein: CASSYGLAGEETQYF.

The V and J genes are TRBV7-9 and TRBJ1-3; D gene unclear. Germline CDR1 and CDR2: SEHNR and FQNEAQ (reference sequence). The V end was cut by 3 bases, the J end by 7 bases, with 10 bases between. The CDR3 is made up of 13 amino acids. The CDR3 sequence is CASSLRVRNTIYF. The CDR3 bases are TGTGCCAGCAGCTTGAGGGTCCGGAACACCATATATTTT.

This clone was seen a handful of times. The chain has TRBV4-3 and TRBJ2-2; D is perhaps TRBD2 (6 bases). Germline assignment: CDR1 LGHNA and CDR2 YSLEER. Deletions cut 4 bases from V and 2 bases from J, with 14 bases between. This CDR3 has 16 residues. Here the CDR3 reads CASSPRVAVNTGELFF. The CDR3 DNA sequence: TGCGCCAGCAGCCCCCGGGTAGCGGTAAACACCGGGGAGCTGTTTTTT.

The chain combines TRBV29-1 with TRBJ2-7; 7 bases match TRBD1. Germline V gene lookup returns CDR1 SQVTM and CDR2 ANQGSEA. With V trimmed by 4 bases and J by 0 bases, 12 bases remained unmatched. The CDR3 is made up of 16 amino acids. The CDR3 DNA reads as TGCAGCGTTGTTCCGACAGGGAGACTTAGCTCCTACGAGCAGTACTTC. This encodes CSVVPTGRLSSYEQYF.

On this clone: The same CDR3 can be traced to other DNA sequences in this sample. The V gene is TRBV6-4, the J gene TRBJ1-6, with 8 bases fitting TRBD1. Unmatched junction bases numbered 8, after V lost 9 bases and J lost 10 bases. The length of the CDR3 is 13 residues. Germline CDR1 reads MRHNA; CDR2 reads SNTAGT. CDR3 DNA: TGTGCCAGTCGACAGGGGCTTGGCTCACCCCTCCACTTT. Translated, it gives CASRQGLGSPLHF.

The J gene is TRBJ2-1, the V gene TRBV24-1, with TRBD1 as a possible D gene (5 bases). Germline values: CDR1 KGHDR, CDR2 SFDVKD. Trimming shortened V by 3 bases and J by 10 bases, and 6 bases separated the two germline ends. CDR3 size: 11 residues. The CDR3: CATSDGAEQFF. CDR3 nucleotides: TGTGCCACCAGTGATGGGGCAGAGCAGTTCTTC.